This T cell receptor (beta chain) was recorded in a study of T cells in Graves' hyperthyroidism and ophthalmopathy. Study-wide points: The model made its ophthalmopathy prediction, and onset followed a median roughly 6.5 months later.

Many counts were recorded for this clonotype. The antigen remains undetermined. The CDR3 regions of TCR beta were amplified from RNA transcripts. RT-PCR in the first round (using the HTBI primer set) targeted the TCR CDR3. MiXCR was run by TCRdb on the multiplex PCR reads, yielding one entry per CDR3 protein. The sample carries 600,000 to 750,000 distinct CDR3 sequences, roughly 17% recorded once. Germline V gives CDR1 SNHLY, CDR2 FYNNEI. Trimming removed 1 base from V and 2 bases from J, with 9 bases in between. The CDR3 loop spans 14 amino acids. The genes are TRBV2 and TRBJ2-7; a possible D gene is TRBD2 (5 bases). This clonotype was obtained from a man in his fifties with Graves' hyperthyroidism. Sequencing used blood. This CDR3 is CASSEGRATYEQYF. CDR3 nucleotides: TGTGCCAGCAGTGAAGGGCGGGCCACCTACGAGCAGTACTTC.